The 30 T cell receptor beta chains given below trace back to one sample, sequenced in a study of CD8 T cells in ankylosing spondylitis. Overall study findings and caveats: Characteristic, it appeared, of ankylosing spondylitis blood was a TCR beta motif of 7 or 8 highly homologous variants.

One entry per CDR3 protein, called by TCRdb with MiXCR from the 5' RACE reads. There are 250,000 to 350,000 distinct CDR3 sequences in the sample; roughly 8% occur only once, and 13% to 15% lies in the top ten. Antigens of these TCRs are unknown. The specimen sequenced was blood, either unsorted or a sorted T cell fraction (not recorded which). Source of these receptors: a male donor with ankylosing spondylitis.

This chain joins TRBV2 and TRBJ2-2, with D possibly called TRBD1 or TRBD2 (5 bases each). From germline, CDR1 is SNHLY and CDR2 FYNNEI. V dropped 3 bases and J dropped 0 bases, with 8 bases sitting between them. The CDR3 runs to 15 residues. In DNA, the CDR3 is TGTGCCAGCAGTGACGGGGCTCCGAACACCGGGGAGCTGTTTTTT. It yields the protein CASSDGAPNTGELFF.

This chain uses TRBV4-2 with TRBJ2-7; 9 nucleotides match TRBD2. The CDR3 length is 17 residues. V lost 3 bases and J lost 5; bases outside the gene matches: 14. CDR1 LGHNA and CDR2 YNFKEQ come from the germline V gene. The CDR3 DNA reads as TGTGCCAGCAGCCAGATAGGACTAGCGAGTCCCTACAACGAGCAGTACTTC. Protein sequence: CASSQIGLASPYNEQYF.

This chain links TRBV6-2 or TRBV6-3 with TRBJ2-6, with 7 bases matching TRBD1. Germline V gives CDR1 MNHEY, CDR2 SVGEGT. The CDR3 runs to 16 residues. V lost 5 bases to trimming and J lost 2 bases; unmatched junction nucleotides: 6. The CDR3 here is CASSHNRGTGANVLTF. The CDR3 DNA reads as TGTGCCAGCAGTCACAACAGGGGAACTGGGGCCAACGTCCTGACTTTC.

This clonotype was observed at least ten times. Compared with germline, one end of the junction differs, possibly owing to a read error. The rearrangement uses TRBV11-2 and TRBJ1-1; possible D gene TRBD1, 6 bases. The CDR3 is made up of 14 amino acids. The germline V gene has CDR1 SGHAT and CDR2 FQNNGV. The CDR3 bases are TGTGCCAGCAGTTTAGGGGGGAGTTACACTGAAGCTTTCTTT. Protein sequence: CASSLGGSYTEAFF.

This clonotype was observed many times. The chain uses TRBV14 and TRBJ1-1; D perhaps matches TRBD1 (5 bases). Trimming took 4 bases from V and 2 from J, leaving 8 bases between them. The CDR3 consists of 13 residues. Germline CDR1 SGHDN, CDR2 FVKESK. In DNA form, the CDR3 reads TGTGCCAGCAGCCTCGGACATAACACTGAAGCTTTCTTT. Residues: CASSLGHNTEAFF.

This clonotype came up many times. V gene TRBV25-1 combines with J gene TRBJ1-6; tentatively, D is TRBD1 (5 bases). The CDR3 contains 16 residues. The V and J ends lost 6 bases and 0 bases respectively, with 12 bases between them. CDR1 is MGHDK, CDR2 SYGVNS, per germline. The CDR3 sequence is CASRGDGSSYNSPLHF. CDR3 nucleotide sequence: TGTGCCAGCAGGGGGGACGGCAGCTCCTATAATTCACCCCTCCACTTT.

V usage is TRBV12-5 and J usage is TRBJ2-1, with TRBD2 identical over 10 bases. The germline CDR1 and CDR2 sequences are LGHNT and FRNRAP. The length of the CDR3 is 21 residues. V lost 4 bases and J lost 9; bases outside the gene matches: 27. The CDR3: CASGSWLRGLLGTSAAGEQFF. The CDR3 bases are TGTGCTAGTGGTTCCTGGTTGAGAGGTTTATTGGGGACTAGCGCCGCGGGTGAGCAGTTCTTC. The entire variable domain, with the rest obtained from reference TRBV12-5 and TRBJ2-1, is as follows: DARVTQTPRHKVTEMGQEVTMRCQPILGHNTVFWYRQTMMQGLELLAYFRNRAPLDDSGMPKDRFSAEMPDATLATLKIQPSEPRDSAVYFCASGSWLRGLLGTSAAGEQFFGPGTRLTVL.

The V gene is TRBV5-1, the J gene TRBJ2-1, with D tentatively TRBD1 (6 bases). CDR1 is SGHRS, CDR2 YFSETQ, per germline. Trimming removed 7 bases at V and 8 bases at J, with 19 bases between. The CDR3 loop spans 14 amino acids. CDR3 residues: CASRAEGGGHEQFF. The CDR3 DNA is TGCGCCAGCCGAGCTGAGGGTGGGGGCCATGAGCAGTTCTTC. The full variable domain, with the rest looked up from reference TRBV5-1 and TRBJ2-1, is KAGVTQTPRYLIKTRGQQVTLSCSPISGHRSVSWYQQTPGQGLQFLFEYFSETQRNKGNFPGRFSGRQFSNSRSEMNVSTLELGDSALYLCASRAEGGGHEQFFGPGTRLTVL.

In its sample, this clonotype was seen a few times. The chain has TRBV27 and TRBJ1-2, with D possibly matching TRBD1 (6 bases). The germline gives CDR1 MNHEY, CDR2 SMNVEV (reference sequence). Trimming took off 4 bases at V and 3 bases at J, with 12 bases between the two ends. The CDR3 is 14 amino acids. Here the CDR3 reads CASSSGGPYYGYTF. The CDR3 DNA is TGTGCCAGCAGTTCCGGGGGGCCTTACTATGGCTACACCTTC.

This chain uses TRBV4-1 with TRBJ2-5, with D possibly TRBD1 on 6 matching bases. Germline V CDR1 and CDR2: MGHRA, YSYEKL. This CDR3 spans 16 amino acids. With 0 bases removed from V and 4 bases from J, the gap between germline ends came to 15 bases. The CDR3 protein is CASSQDMARGRETQYF. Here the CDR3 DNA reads TGCGCCAGCAGCCAAGATATGGCGAGGGGGAGAGAGACCCAGTACTTC.

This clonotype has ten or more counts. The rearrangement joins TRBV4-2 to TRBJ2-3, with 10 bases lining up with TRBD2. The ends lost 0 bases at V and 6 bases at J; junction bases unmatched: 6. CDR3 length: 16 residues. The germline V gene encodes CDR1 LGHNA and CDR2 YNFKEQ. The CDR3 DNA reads TGTGCCAGCAGCCAAGACGCTAGCGGGAGTGGGGATACGCAGTATTTT. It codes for CASSQDASGSGDTQYF.

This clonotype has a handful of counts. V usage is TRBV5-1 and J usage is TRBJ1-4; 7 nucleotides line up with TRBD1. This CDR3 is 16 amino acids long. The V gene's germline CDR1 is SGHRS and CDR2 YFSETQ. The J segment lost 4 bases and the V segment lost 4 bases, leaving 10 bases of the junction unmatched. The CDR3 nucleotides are TGCGCCAGCAGCCGTCGTGGCGACAGGGATAATGAAAAACTGTTTTTT. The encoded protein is CASSRRGDRDNEKLFF. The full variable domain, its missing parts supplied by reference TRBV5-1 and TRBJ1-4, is KAGVTQTPRYLIKTRGQQVTLSCSPISGHRSVSWYQQTPGQGLQFLFEYFSETQRNKGNFPGRFSGRQFSNSRSEMNVSTLELGDSALYLCASSRRGDRDNEKLFFGSGTQLSVL.

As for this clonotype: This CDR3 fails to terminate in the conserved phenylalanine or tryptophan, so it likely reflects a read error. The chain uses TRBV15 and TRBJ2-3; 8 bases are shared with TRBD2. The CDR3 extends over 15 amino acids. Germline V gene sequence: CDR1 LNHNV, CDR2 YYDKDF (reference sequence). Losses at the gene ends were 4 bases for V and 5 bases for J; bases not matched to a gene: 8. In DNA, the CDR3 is TGTGCCACCAGCACGGGGGGGGCTTCAAGAGATACGCAGTATCTT. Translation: CATSTGGASRDTQYL.

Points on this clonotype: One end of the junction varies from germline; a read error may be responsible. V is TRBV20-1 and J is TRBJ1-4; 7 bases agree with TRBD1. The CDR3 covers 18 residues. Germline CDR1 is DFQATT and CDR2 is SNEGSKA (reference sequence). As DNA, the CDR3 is TGCTGTGCTAGGAAACGGGACAGCAGTTTTGCAACTAATGAAAAACTGTTTTTT. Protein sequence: CCARKRDSSFATNEKLFF.

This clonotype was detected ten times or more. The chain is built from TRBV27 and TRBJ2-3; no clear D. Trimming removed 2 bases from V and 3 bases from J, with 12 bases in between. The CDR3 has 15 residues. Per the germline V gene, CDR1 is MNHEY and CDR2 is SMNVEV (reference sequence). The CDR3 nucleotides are TGTGCCAGCAGTTTACAGGACCCTTCGACAGATACGCAGTATTTT. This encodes CASSLQDPSTDTQYF.

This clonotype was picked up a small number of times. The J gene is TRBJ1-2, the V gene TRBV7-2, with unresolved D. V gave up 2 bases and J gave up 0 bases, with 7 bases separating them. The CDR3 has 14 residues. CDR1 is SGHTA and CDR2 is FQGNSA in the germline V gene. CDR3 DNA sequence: TGTGCCAGCAGCTTAATCGGTTCTAACTATGGCTACACCTTC. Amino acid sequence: CASSLIGSNYGYTF.

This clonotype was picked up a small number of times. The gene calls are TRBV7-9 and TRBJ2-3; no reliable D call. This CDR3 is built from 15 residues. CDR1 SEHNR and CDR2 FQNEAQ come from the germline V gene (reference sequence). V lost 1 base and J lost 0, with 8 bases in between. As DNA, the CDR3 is TGTGCCAGCAGCTTAGGTGTTGGGAGCACAGATACGCAGTATTTT. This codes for CASSLGVGSTDTQYF.

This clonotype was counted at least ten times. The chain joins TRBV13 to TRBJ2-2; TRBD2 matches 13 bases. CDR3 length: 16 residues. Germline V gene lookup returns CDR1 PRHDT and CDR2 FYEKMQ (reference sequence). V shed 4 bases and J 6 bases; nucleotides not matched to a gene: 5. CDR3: CASSSGLAGIAGELFF. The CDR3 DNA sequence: TGTGCCAGCAGCTCGGGACTAGCGGGAATCGCCGGGGAGCTGTTTTTT.

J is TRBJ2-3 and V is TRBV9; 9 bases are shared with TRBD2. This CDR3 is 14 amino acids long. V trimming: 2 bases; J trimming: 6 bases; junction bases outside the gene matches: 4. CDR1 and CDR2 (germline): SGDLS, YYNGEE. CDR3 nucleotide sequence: TGTGCCAGCAGCGTTAGCGGGAGTGTTGATACGCAGTATTTT. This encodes CASSVSGSVDTQYF.

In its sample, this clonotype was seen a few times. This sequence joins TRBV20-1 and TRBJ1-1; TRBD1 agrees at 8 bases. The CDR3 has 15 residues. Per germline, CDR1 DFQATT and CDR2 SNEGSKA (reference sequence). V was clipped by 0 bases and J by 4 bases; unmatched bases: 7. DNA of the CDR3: TGCAGTGCTAGAGATTTTGCCAGGGGGCCCACTGAAGCTTTCTTT. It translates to CSARDFARGPTEAFF.

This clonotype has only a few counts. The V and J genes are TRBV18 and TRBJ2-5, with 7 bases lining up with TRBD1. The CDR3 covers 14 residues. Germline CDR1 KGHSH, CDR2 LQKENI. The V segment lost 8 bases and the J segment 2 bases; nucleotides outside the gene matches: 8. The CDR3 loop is CASTRTGSQETQYF. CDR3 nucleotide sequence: TGTGCCAGCACACGGACAGGCTCTCAAGAGACCCAGTACTTC.

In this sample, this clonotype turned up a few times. The CDR3 DNA reads TGTGCCAGCAGCTCAATGTGGGGGACTAGCGACCACAATGAGCAGTTCTTC. Its protein product is CASSSMWGTSDHNEQFF. The chain couples TRBV11-3 to TRBJ2-1, with 10 positions matching TRBD2. The CDR3 is 17 amino acids. J was trimmed by 5 bases and V by 4 bases; bases with no gene match: 11. In germline, CDR1 is SGHNT, CDR2 YENEEA. The full variable domain, with the rest looked up from reference TRBV11-3 and TRBJ2-1, is EAGVVQSPRYKIIEKKQPVAFWCNPISGHNTLYWYLQNLGQGPELLIRYENEEAVDDSQLPKDRFSAERLKGVDSTLKIQPAELGDSAVYLCASSSMWGTSDHNEQFFGPGTRLTVL.

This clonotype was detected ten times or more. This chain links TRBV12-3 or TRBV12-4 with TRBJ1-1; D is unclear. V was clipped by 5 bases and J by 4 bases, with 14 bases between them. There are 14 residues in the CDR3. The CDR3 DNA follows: TGTGCCAGCAGTCCCCATGCTCGTAGCACTGAAGCTTTCTTT. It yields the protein CASSPHARSTEAFF.

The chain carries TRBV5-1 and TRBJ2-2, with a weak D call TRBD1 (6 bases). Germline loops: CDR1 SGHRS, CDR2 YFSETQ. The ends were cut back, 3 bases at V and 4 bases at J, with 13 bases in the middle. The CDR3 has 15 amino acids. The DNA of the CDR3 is TGCGCCAGCAGCTCTCCTACAGGGACCACCGGGGAGCTGTTTTTT. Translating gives CASSSPTGTTGELFF.

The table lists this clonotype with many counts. CDR3 sequence: CASRTGTSYPNEQFF. In nucleotides, the CDR3 is TGTGCCAGCAGGACCGGGACTAGTTATCCAAATGAGCAGTTCTTC. The chain combines TRBV12-3 or TRBV12-4 with TRBJ2-1, with TRBD2 identical over 8 bases. V was pared by 6 bases and J by 7 bases, with 11 bases of the junction left unmatched. The CDR3 is 15 amino acids.

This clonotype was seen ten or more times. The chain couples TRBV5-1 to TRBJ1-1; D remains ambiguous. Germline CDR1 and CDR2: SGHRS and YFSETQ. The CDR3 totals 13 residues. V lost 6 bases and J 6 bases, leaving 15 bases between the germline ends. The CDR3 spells CASKREGRAEAFF. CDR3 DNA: TGCGCCAGCAAGAGGGAGGGAAGGGCTGAAGCTTTCTTT.

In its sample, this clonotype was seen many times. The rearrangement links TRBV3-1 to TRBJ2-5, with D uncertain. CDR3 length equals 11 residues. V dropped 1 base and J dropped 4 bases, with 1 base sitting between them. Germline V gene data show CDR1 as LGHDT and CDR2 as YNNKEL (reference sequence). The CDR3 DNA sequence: TGTGCCAGCAGCCAAGGAGAGACCCAGTACTTC. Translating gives CASSQGETQYF.

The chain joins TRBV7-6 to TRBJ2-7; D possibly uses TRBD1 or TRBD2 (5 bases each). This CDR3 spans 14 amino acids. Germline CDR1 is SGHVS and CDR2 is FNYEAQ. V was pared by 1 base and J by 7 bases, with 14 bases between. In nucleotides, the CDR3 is TGTGCCAGCAGCTTAGTGGGACCCTCTAGTGAGCAGTACTTC. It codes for CASSLVGPSSEQYF.

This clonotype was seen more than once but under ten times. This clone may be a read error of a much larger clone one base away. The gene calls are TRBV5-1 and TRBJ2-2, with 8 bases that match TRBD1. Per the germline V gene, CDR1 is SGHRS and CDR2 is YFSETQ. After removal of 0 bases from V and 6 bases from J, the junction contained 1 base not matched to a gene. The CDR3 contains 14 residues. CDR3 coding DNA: TGCGCCAGCAGCTTGGCACAGGGGGCCGGGGAGCTGTTTTTT. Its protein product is CASSLAQGAGELFF. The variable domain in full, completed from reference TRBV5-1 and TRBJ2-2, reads KAGVTQTPRYLIKTRGQQVTLSCSPISGHRSVSWYQQTPGQGLQFLFEYFSETQRNKGNFPGRFSGRQFSNSRSEMNVSTLELGDSALYLCASSLAQGAGELFFGEGSRLTVL.

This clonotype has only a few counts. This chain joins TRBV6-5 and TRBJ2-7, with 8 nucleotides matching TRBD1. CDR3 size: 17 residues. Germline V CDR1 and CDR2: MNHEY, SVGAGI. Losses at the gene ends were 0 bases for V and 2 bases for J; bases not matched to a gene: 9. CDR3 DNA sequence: TGTGCCAGCAGTTACTCGAAGGCGGACAGGGCACCCTACGAGCAGTACTTC. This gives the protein CASSYSKADRAPYEQYF.